What follows are 5 T cell receptor beta chains derived from one specimen sequenced in a study of CD8 T cells in ankylosing spondylitis. TCRdb passed the 5' RACE reads through MiXCR, listing each CDR3 protein once. The repertoire holds about 360,000 distinct CDR3 sequences, with 14% to 15% as singletons. The sequenced material came from blood, either unsorted or a sorted T cell fraction (not recorded which). These receptors all stem from a male donor with ankylosing spondylitis or in good health (not recorded which).

V usage is TRBV7-2 and J usage is TRBJ2-5; D gene unclear. Trimming pared 2 bases from V and 4 bases from J, leaving 8 bases between. This CDR3 region has 13 residues. The germline gives CDR1 SGHTA, CDR2 FQGNSA. For the CDR3, the DNA is TGTGCCAGCAGCTTATTGTGGGGAGAGACCCAGTACTTC. This codes for CASSLLWGETQYF.

V usage is TRBV20-1 and J usage is TRBJ1-1, with D unclear. Trimming removed 1 base at V and 1 base at J, with 10 bases between. CDR3 length: 14 amino acids. Germline CDR1 DFQATT, CDR2 SNEGSKA (reference sequence). The CDR3 nucleotides read TGCAGTGCTAGAGTGGAGGGTGCGAACACTGAAGCTTTCTTT. Translating gives CSARVEGANTEAFF.

J is TRBJ2-2 and V is TRBV6-1; 7 bases are a match to TRBD1. The trim removed 4 bases at V and 6 bases at J, leaving 11 bases unmatched. This CDR3 region has 16 residues. Germline values: CDR1 MNHNS, CDR2 SASEGT. The CDR3 DNA reads TGTGCCAGCAGTGCACAGGGGACACAGAGGGCCGGGGAGCTGTTTTTT. Encoded protein: CASSAQGTQRAGELFF.

The chain joins TRBV10-1 to TRBJ2-4, with 12 bases lining up with TRBD2. J was trimmed by 9 bases and V by 5 bases; bases with no gene match: 5. The CDR3 contains 14 residues. CDR1 WNHNN and CDR2 SYGVQD come from the germline V gene (reference sequence). CDR3 coding DNA: TGCGCCAGCAGTCCACCGGGACTAGCGGGCATTCAGTACTTC. Translation gives CASSPPGLAGIQYF.

This clonotype was counted only a few times. The chain couples TRBV6-1 to TRBJ2-2, with D unclear. The CDR3 sequence is 12 residues long. With 2 bases removed from V and 6 bases from J, the gap between germline ends came to 4 bases. From germline, CDR1 is MNHNS and CDR2 SASEGT. The CDR3 DNA sequence: TGTGCCAGCAGTGAACCCCCCGGGGAGCTGTTTTTT. Translation: CASSEPPGELFF.